The rows below give T cell receptor beta chains drawn from one sample of a study of cytomegalovirus exposure and HLA in healthy donors. The protocol was immunoSEQ multiplex PCR, while the TCRdb copy is restricted to in-frame clones and leaves out a portion. The data contain 100,000 or so clones, about 80% of them singletons. Sequencing was performed on PBMCs. These receptors originate from a young man in good health and CMV-seronegative. CDR3s leave out the opening cysteine and the closing phenylalanine or tryptophan. Each record gives: V gene, J gene, CDR3 protein.

>TRBV7-9|TRBJ1-5
ASSSDSYSNQPQH
>TRBV21-1|TRBJ2-7
ASSKQGVSRSYEQY
>TRBV13|TRBJ1-1
ASSLGGGNTEAF
>TRBV11-2|TRBJ2-1
ASSSRTGYEQF
>TRBV7-8|TRBJ1-2
ASSLGTAGANYGYT
>TRBV5-5|TRBJ2-7
ASSLSQVNSYEQY
>TRBV6-1|TRBJ2-3
ASSAYFAPGTDTQY
>TRBV5-6|TRBJ1-4
ASSGTSQGRFEKLF
>TRBV7-9|TRBJ2-7
ASSLTTTGSYEQY
>TRBV29-1|TRBJ2-7
SGTGRSGEQY
>TRBV30|TRBJ2-7
AWSVSFYEQY
>TRBV10-1|TRBJ1-1
ASSDGGTNLGAAF
>TRBV5-4|TRBJ2-1
ASSPPGSEQF
>TRBV27|TRBJ2-3
ASRKGGTDTQY
>TRBV30|TRBJ1-2
AWIRDRDLYGYA
>TRBV19|TRBJ1-1
ASSGGQNTEAF
>TRBV7-2|TRBJ2-5
ASSRRDRWGQETQY
>TRBV28|TRBJ1-6
ASSLSGRDSPLH
>TRBV14|TRBJ2-7
ASSERLGGLDYEQY
>TRBV5-4|TRBJ2-5
ASSLAGGGETQY
>TRBV6-1|TRBJ2-2
ASSGDWTGGGRGTGELF
>TRBV5-6|TRBJ2-7
ASSSILEQY
>TRBV5-1|TRBJ2-1
ASSKGLVPEQF
>TRBV19|TRBJ2-7
ASSPGQDLYEQY
>TRBV7-9|TRBJ2-1
ASRLGASGTDEQF
>TRBV7-6|TRBJ1-1
ASSYLSPGPGTEAF
>TRBV30|TRBJ1-4
AWSGLQRGNEKLF
>TRBV6-5|TRBJ1-5
ASSYSPGGEQPQH
>TRBV6-5|TRBJ1-4
ASSYAAGGDEKLF
>TRBV19|TRBJ1-4
ASKGSQGDEKLF
>TRBV12-5|TRBJ2-1
ASAGNSGQNYNEQF
>TRBV12-5|TRBJ2-3
ASGLVASTDTQY
>TRBV29-1|TRBJ1-1
SVWRGANTEAF
>TRBV15|TRBJ1-3
ATSYGQGAGNTIY
>TRBV6-5|TRBJ1-1
ASSYDRVTEAF
>TRBV14|TRBJ2-5
ASSQGVFETQY
>TRBV5-4|TRBJ2-7
ASSLGSETYEQY
>TRBV5-1|TRBJ2-7
ASSAGLSYEQY
>TRBV6-1|TRBJ2-7
ASTPVGSSYEQY
>TRBV10-3|TRBJ1-2
AISGTGADYGYT
>TRBV29-1|TRBJ1-1
SVPREGNTEAF
>TRBV6-6|TRBJ1-3
ASSQGVGFSGNTIY